The sequence of this TCR beta chain was determined in a study of blood T cell repertoires in COVID-19. CDR1 is ENHRY, CDR2 SYGVKD, per germline. V gave up 7 bases and J gave up 7 bases; unmatched junction bases: 14. CDR3 length: 16 residues. Sequencing used immunoSEQ multiplex PCR; TCRdb keeps in-frame clones, though not all of them. The table lists fewer than 250,000 clones, 80% to 90% of them singletons. This clone was counted only a few times. Sequences were obtained from peripheral blood. This chain uses TRBV10-3 with TRBJ2-7; TRBD2 aligns across 12 bases. This TCR derives from a woman aged 40-49 years with active or convalescent COVID-19. CDR3 nucleotide sequence: TGTGCCATCAACGCAGTGCTAGCGGGAGGGACATTTGAGCAGTACTTC. Protein sequence: CAINAVLAGGTFEQYF.